The rows below give T cell receptor beta chains drawn from one sample of a study of T cell responses to AZD1222 COVID-19 vaccine. The data were produced by immunoSEQ multiplex PCR, yet TCRdb's version contains in-frame clones alone and is incomplete. Here the sample spans about 110,000 clones, about 90% being singletons. The specimen was peripheral blood, collected 28 days after the second AZD1222 dose. These receptors were collected from an adult who received the AZD1222 COVID-19 vaccine. Each CDR3 is given with its conserved first and last residue. A D gene is named only where the DNA matches it firmly. Clone size is shown for a subset of rows, as once, few, many or a class of expanded clone.

d_call | j_call | v_call | clone_size | cdr3_nt | cdr3_aa
- | TRBJ2-3 | TRBV10-2 | - | TGCGCCAGCATTCACAGGGAGGGGGGTTGGACAGATACGCAGTATTTT | CASIHREGGWTDTQYF
- | TRBJ2-3 | TRBV29-1 | once | TGCAGCGTGTTAGGTTCTGGCACAGATACGCAGTATTTT | CSVLGSGTDTQYF
- | TRBJ2-1 | TRBV19 | - | TGTGCCAGTGGTTCGTATGAGCAGTTCTTC | CASGSYEQFF
TRBD1 | TRBJ1-5 | TRBV7-2 | - | TGTGCCAGCAGCCCGAGGACAGGGGGCGGTCAGCCCCAGCATTTT | CASSPRTGGGQPQHF
- | TRBJ2-2 | TRBV7-8 | - | TGTGCCAGCCGGGCGGACGGGGAGCTGTTTTTT | CASRADGELFF
- | TRBJ2-1 | TRBV7-2 | - | TGTGCCAGCAGCTTACGTGAGGTCGCCTACAATGAGCAGTTCTTC | CASSLREVAYNEQFF
TRBD1 | TRBJ2-2 | TRBV7-9 | few | TGTGCCACCACAGGGGACAGGGAGCTGTTTTTT | CATTGDRELFF
TRBD1 | TRBJ1-1 | TRBV5-1 | - | TGCGCCAGCAGCTTGGAGGGACAGGGTGGGCCTCCTCTCTTT | CASSLEGQGGPPLF
- | TRBJ2-5 | TRBV3-1/TRBV3-2 | - | TGTGCCAGCAGCTCAACCAGAAAAGAGACCCAGTACTTC | CASSSTRKETQYF
- | TRBJ2-1 | TRBV7-9 | - | TGTGCCAGCAGCCGGGGGCCCGGAGCCTACAATGAGCAGTTCTTC | CASSRGPGAYNEQFF
- | TRBJ1-5 | TRBV30 | - | TGTGCCTGGACTTTAGCAGGTCAGCCCCAGCATTTT | CAWTLAGQPQHF
- | TRBJ1-2 | TRBV6-5 | - | TGTGCCAGCAGTTACTCCTGGGGGGTGGAGGGCTACACCTTC | CASSYSWGVEGYTF
- | TRBJ2-4 | TRBV4-1 | - | TGCGCCAGCAGCCAAGTTGGGGATTGGGTCAAAAACATTCAGTACTTC | CASSQVGDWVKNIQYF
- | TRBJ1-2 | TRBV5-6 | - | TGTGCCAGCAGCTTGAACAGGGCCCTAGTTGGCTACACCTTC | CASSLNRALVGYTF
- | TRBJ1-6 | TRBV6-6 | - | TGTGCCATCCGGGCCGGGGTGGCATCACCCCTCCACTTT | CAIRAGVASPLHF
TRBD1 | TRBJ1-2 | TRBV18 | - | TGTGCCAGCTCACCAAACGGGCAAGGGACAGGGGACGGCTACACCTTC | CASSPNGQGTGDGYTF
- | TRBJ1-1 | TRBV7-8 | - | TGTGCCAGCAGCCCCCGGGGTTGGAGGGCTCAGGACACTGAAGCTTTCTTT | CASSPRGWRAQDTEAFF
TRBD1 | TRBJ1-2 | TRBV19 | - | TGTGCCAGTAGTATAGGGGGGACAGTAAGCTATGGCTACACCTTC | CASSIGGTVSYGYTF
- | TRBJ1-2 | TRBV11-1 | - | TGTGCCAGCAGCCCCGGGACTCACAACTATGGCTACACCTTC | CASSPGTHNYGYTF
TRBD1 | TRBJ2-7 | TRBV28 | - | TGTGCCAGCAGTCGAAAACTTTGGACAGGGGTTTACGAGCAGTACTTC | CASSRKLWTGVYEQYF
- | TRBJ1-2 | TRBV6-5 | - | TGTGCCAGCGGACTAAGCGACACCTTCCAATACTTC | CASGLSDTFQYF
TRBD1 | TRBJ1-1 | TRBV6-6 | - | TGTGCCAGCAGAAAGACAGGGATAAGCACTGAAGCTTTCTTT | CASRKTGISTEAFF
TRBD1 | TRBJ2-7 | TRBV28 | - | TGTGCCAGCAGTCCCCGGACAGGGGGCGACCACGAGCAGTACTTC | CASSPRTGGDHEQYF
- | TRBJ2-1 | TRBV11-3 | - | TGTGCCAGCAGCCCCCGCTCGGGGATCAATGAGCAGTTCTTC | CASSPRSGINEQFF
TRBD1 | TRBJ1-1 | TRBV6-2/TRBV6-3 | - | TGTGCCAGCAGTTACTCAGCAGGGGGGACTGAAGCTTTCTTT | CASSYSAGGTEAFF
- | TRBJ2-2 | TRBV28 | - | TGTGCCAGCAGGCAGACTGGACTGGAAGGCGGGGAGCTGTTTTTT | CASRQTGLEGGELFF
- | TRBJ1-1 | TRBV5-1 | - | TGCGCCAGCAGCTTCCAGAGTTCGAACACTGAAGCTTTCTTT | CASSFQSSNTEAFF
TRBD1 | TRBJ1-2 | TRBV27 | - | TGTGCCAGCAGTAGGACAGGGATGGGCTATGGCTACACCTTC | CASSRTGMGYGYTF
- | TRBJ1-2 | TRBV14 | - | TGTGCCAGCAGCCGGTCAGGGACCTATGGCTACACCTTC | CASSRSGTYGYTF